The source of this T cell receptor (beta chain) is a study of spatial heterogeneity in lung cancer (dated by TCRdb to the late 2010s). Concerning the study at large: Beta-chain transcripts were consistently detected in greater numbers than alpha-chain transcripts, which likely reflected higher beta-chain transcript abundance. In the raw uncorrected reads, each unique combination of TCR and UMI appeared more than ten times on average. TCR alpha and beta repertoires were quantitatively compared across multiple tumor regions, matched nontumor lung and blood in non-small cell lung cancer. The study linked features of the TCR repertoire to counts of nonsynonymous mutations, which were determined by whole-exome sequencing of tumor tissue. Both alpha and beta chains were TCR-sequenced in 200 or so tumor regions, about 69 matched nontumor lung samples and roughly 50 PBMC samples obtained at surgery.

Library creation used 5' RACE. Instrument on record: NextSeq 500. The TCR library protocol attached a unique molecular identifier to each TCR cDNA molecule to allow correction of PCR and sequencing errors. On the study's bioinformatics: TCR identification, UMI-based error correction and CDR3 extraction were performed with Decombinator tools. TCRs above a frequency of 2 per 1,000, corresponding to the top 1% of the tumor frequency distribution, were defined as expanded. Renyi diversity was calculated using the R vegan package after each repertoire was subsampled 100 times to 5,000 TCRs. CDR3 similarity networks were constructed using string-kernel similarity of amino acid triplets, with links drawn between CDR3s whose pairwise similarity was above 0.82. TCRdb reran the public reads through fastp at Q25 and MiXCR, keeping productive beta chains. Entries that share a CDR3 protein sequence are merged under the most common genes and DNA. These V and J calls are TCRdb output, not the study's own analysis. This sample is represented by some 11,000 distinct CDR3 sequences; 6% to 6.5% of them were singletons. The ten largest make up roughly 28% of the sample.

The germline V gene gives CDR1 as SGDLS and CDR2 as YYNGEE. The CDR3 spans 13 residues, from the cysteine through the phenylalanine. Just CDR3 DNA is preserved here, 39 bases in frame from base 1. V sheds 2 bases and J sheds 2 bases, leaving 7 bases between their ends. General study outcomes and caveats: Ubiquitous expanded tumor TCRs were detected in blood more often at tumor resection than at routine follow-up. Confirming at a functional level the hypothesis that regional TCRs recognize regional mutations was considered to require additional single-cell paired TCR alpha and beta sequencing.

Relative to its sample, this clonotype is medium-sized (0.01 to 0.1%). Its specific antigen is unknown. One base away there is no much larger clone; base qualities are not given. The sample's time point label, decoded: sample taken at primary tumor resection. Samples were obtained from fewer than 80 patients with early-stage, untreated non-small cell lung cancer from the lung TRACERx cohort. For TCR sequencing, whole RNA was extracted from tumor and nontumor lung tissue, or from cryopreserved PBMC samples, and no cell sorting was done. Only patients with enough RNA available from two or more tumor regions were chosen for TCR sequencing.

The chain is encoded by TRBV9 joined to TRBJ2-5, with the D gene call left open. The sequence was collected from a male donor with early-stage non-small cell lung cancer. This sample comprised PBMCs, obtained at surgery. The nucleotide sequence reads TGTGCCAGCAGCGTGACTGAGCAAGAGACCCAGTACTTC. Its translation reads: CASSVTEQETQYF.